These 9 T cell receptor beta chains came from one sample sequenced in a study of CD8 T cells in Susac syndrome. The RNA input was roughly 0.45 to 1 ug, and it was reverse transcribed with random hexamers. TCRdb used MiXCR to reprocess the immunoSEQ multiplex PCR reads, holding one entry per CDR3 protein. Among tens of thousands of distinct CDR3 sequences listed, about 92% were seen once. What was sequenced was CD4+ T cells from PBMCs. The origin of the receptors is a human donor with Susac syndrome.

This chain links TRBV7-9 with TRBJ2-4, with D unclear. CDR3 size: 16 residues. CDR1 SEHNR and CDR2 FQNEAQ come from the germline V gene (reference sequence). The V and J ends lost 3 bases and 0 bases respectively, with 12 bases between them. CDR3 in amino acids: CASSLSASLAKNIQYF. As DNA, the CDR3 is TGTGCCAGCAGCTTGTCGGCCAGCCTAGCCAAAAACATTCAGTACTTC.

CDR3 region: CASSLTSWAKNIQYF. The CDR3 DNA reads as TGTGCCAGCAGTTTGACCTCTTGGGCCAAAAACATTCAGTACTTC. This chain uses TRBV28 with TRBJ2-4; D gene uncertain. CDR1 MDHEN and CDR2 SYDVKM come from the germline V gene. V was pared by 3 bases and J by 1 base, with 10 bases between. The CDR3 loop spans 15 amino acids.

The J gene is TRBJ1-2, the V gene TRBV29-1; a possible D gene is TRBD1 (5 bases). The V end was cut by 6 bases, the J end by 5 bases, with 16 bases between. The CDR3 length is 13 residues. CDR1 is SQVTM, CDR2 ANQGSEA, per germline. Here the CDR3 reads CSVMRDGAYGYTF. CDR3 DNA: TGCAGCGTAATGCGGGACGGGGCATATGGCTACACCTTC.

V is TRBV2 and J is TRBJ2-4; either TRBD1 or TRBD2 may fit D (5 bases each). Deletions cut 8 bases from V and 3 bases from J, with 11 bases between. The CDR3 is made up of 13 amino acids. Germline values: CDR1 SNHLY, CDR2 FYNNEI. Here the CDR3 DNA reads TGTGCCAGCGGGGGAGAAGACAAAAACATTCAGTACTTC. Amino acid sequence: CASGGEDKNIQYF.

The V gene is TRBV9, the J gene TRBJ2-1; possible D gene TRBD2, 5 bases. Trimming took off 4 bases at V and 9 bases at J, with 8 bases between the two ends. The CDR3 is 11 amino acids. Germline values: CDR1 SGDLS, CDR2 YYNGEE. The CDR3 here is CASSLEGEQFF. The CDR3 DNA reads as TGTGCCAGCAGCCTCGAGGGTGAGCAGTTCTTC.

The V gene is TRBV25-1, the J gene TRBJ2-3; TRBD1 might be the D (5 bases). This CDR3 has 15 amino acids. V shed 8 bases and J shed 2 bases, with 17 bases lying between them. CDR1 and CDR2 (germline): MGHDK, SYGVNS. CDR3 sequence (DNA): TGTGCCAGCGGTACGACAGAGCCGAACACAGATACGCAGTATTTT. This gives the protein CASGTTEPNTDTQYF.

This clonotype has just a few counts. CDR3 sequence: CASSPQDNEQFF. CDR3 nucleotides: TGTGCCAGCTCACCACAGGACAATGAGCAGTTCTTC. This chain joins TRBV18 and TRBJ2-1; no reliable D call. CDR1 KGHSH and CDR2 LQKENI come from the germline V gene. The V end lost 1 base, the J end lost 5 bases, and 3 bases lay between the germline ends. CDR3 length: 12 residues.

The chain combines TRBV6-2 or TRBV6-3 with TRBJ2-1; D is undetermined. From germline, CDR1 is MNHEY and CDR2 SVGEGT. This CDR3 region has 14 residues. V shed 2 bases and J shed 7 bases, with 12 bases lying between them. The CDR3 reads CASSYVGSWNEQFF. As DNA, the CDR3 is TGTGCCAGCAGTTACGTCGGTAGCTGGAATGAGCAGTTCTTC.

The chain has TRBV6-2 or TRBV6-3 and TRBJ2-7; 11 nucleotides agree with TRBD1. The CDR3 totals 14 residues. The germline V gene encodes CDR1 MNHEY and CDR2 SVGEGT. J lost 6 bases, V lost 5 bases, and 6 bases had no gene match. The CDR3 DNA reads as TGTGCCAGCAGTCTAAGGACAGGGGGCTCCGAGCAGTACTTC. Amino acid sequence: CASSLRTGGSEQYF.